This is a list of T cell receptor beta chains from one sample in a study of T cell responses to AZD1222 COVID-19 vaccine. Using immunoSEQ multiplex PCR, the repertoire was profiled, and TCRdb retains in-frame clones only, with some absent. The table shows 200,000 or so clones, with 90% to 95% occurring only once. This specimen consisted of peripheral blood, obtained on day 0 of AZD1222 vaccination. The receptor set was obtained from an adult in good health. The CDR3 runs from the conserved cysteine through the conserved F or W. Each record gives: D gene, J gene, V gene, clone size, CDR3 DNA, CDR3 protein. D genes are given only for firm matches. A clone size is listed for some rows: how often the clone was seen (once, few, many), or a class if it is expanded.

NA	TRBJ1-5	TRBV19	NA	TGTGCCAGTAAGGAGGGCAATCAGCCCCAGCATTTT	CASKEGNQPQHF
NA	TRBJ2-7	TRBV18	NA	TGTGCCAGCTCAGGGCAGGGCTACGAGCAGTACTTC	CASSGQGYEQYF
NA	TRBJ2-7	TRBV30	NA	TGTGCCTGGAGGTCAGGACTGCACACCTACGAGCAGTACTTC	CAWRSGLHTYEQYF
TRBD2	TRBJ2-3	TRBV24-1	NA	TGTGCCACCAGCGGGACTAGCGGCACCACAGATACGCAGTATTTT	CATSGTSGTTDTQYF
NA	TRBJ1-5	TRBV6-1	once	TGTGCCAGCAGTGAGCGGGGGAATCAGCCCCAGCATTTT	CASSERGNQPQHF
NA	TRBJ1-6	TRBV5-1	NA	TGCGCCAGCAGCTTGGGGGGAGGTTCACCCCTCCACTTT	CASSLGGGSPLHF
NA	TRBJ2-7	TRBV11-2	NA	TGTGCCAGCAGCTTAGGATCAGGGTTTTACGAGCAGTACTTC	CASSLGSGFYEQYF
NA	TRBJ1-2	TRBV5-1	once	TGCGCCAGCAGCTTGACAGGGCCCTACTATGGCTACACCTTC	CASSLTGPYYGYTF
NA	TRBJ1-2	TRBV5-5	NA	TGTGCCAGCAGCTTTTCATCGGGACGTCAGAACTATGGCTACACCTTC	CASSFSSGRQNYGYTF
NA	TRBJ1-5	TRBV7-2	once	TGTGCCAGCAGCACAAGTTTAAATCAGCCCCAGCATTTT	CASSTSLNQPQHF
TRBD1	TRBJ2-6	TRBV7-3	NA	TGTGCCAGCAGCTCCACAGGGGCTGGGGCCAACGTCCTGACTTTC	CASSSTGAGANVLTF
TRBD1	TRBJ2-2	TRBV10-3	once	TGTGCCATCAAGGACAGGGAGAACACCGGGGAGCTGTTTTTT	CAIKDRENTGELFF
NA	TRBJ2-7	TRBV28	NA	TGTGCCAGCAGTATTGCGGAGAGCTACGAGCAGTACTTC	CASSIAESYEQYF
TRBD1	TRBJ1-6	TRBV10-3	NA	TGTGCCATCAGATCGGGACAGGGGAAAGAATCACCCCTCCACTTT	CAIRSGQGKESPLHF
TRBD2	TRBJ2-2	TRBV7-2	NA	TGTGCCAGCAGCATAACTAGCGGGAGTTCGACCGGGGAGCTGTTTTTT	CASSITSGSSTGELFF
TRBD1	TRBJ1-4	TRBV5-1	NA	TGCGCCAGCAGCTTGGCGCAGGGGGGGAATGAAAAACTGTTTTTT	CASSLAQGGNEKLFF
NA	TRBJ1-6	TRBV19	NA	TGTGCCAGTACCCCCAGGGGAAGCTCACCCCTCCACTTT	CASTPRGSSPLHF
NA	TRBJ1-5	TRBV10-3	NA	TGTGCCATCAGTGAACAGGGCCCTGGTAGCAATCAGCCCCAGCATTTT	CAISEQGPGSNQPQHF
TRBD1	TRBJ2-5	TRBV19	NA	TGTGCCAGTAGTAAGAGGACAGGTAGACAAGAGACCCAGTACTTC	CASSKRTGRQETQYF
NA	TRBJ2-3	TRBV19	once	TGTGCCAGTAGTATAGGCAGGGGCCCAGATACGCAGTATTTT	CASSIGRGPDTQYF
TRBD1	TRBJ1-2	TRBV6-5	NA	TGTGCCAGCAGTTACTCCCCGGGGACAGCTAACTATGGCTACACCTTC	CASSYSPGTANYGYTF
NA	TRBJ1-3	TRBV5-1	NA	TGCGCCAGCAGCCCGACGGCCCGTGCCTCTGGAAACACCATATATTTT	CASSPTARASGNTIYF
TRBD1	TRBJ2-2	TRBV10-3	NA	TGTGCCGTATGGACAGGCGGCGGTACCGGGGAGCTGTTTTTT	CAVWTGGGTGELFF
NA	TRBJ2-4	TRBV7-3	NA	TGTGCCAGCAGCTTGGGGCACGGAAACATTCAGTACTTC	CASSLGHGNIQYF